The rows below give T cell receptor beta chains drawn from one sample of a study of control samples from healthy donors and cancer patients. Profiling relied on immunoSEQ multiplex PCR, and the TCRdb table lists in-frame clones only, not all of them. In the table there are 140,000 or so clones, approximately 88% of which are singletons. The material sequenced was blood. The receptors stem from a man younger than 45 in good health. Each CDR3 is given with its conserved first and last residue. The D gene is left open where the match is weak. Rows may omit the clone size; those that give it use once, few, many or a size class.

>TRBJ2-1|.|TRBD1|16|TRBV19
TGTGCCAGTAGTATAGAGTCAGGGGGCGCTTACAATGAGCAGTTCTTC
CASSIESGGAYNEQFF
>TRBJ2-5|.|TRBD1|15|TRBV27
TGTGCCAGCAGCGCGCCGGGACAGGGACAAGAGACCCAGTACTTC
CASSAPGQGQETQYF
>TRBJ2-4|.|TRBD1|13|TRBV18
TGTGCCAGCTCACCAAGGACAGGGGACATTCAGTACTTC
CASSPRTGDIQYF
>TRBJ2-2|.|.|13|TRBV12-3/TRBV12-4
TGTGCCAGCAGTTTCGTCCTCACCGGGGAGCTGTTTTTT
CASSFVLTGELFF
>TRBJ1-1|.|TRBD1|14|TRBV5-6
TGTGCCAGCAGCTTGGTGGGACAGGGCACTGAAGCTTTCTTT
CASSLVGQGTEAFF
>TRBJ1-5|.|.|14|TRBV11-3
TGTGCCAGCAGCTCCCCAGTCCGTAATCAGCCCCAGCATTTT
CASSSPVRNQPQHF
>TRBJ2-1|.|.|14|TRBV9
TGTGCCAGCAGCGTAGCCCCAGGACACAATGAGCAGTTCTTC
CASSVAPGHNEQFF
>TRBJ1-3|.|.|12|TRBV10-2
TGCGCCAGCAGTGCTCTCGGAAACACCATATATTTT
CASSALGNTIYF
>TRBJ1-1|.|.|14|TRBV29-1
TGCAGCGATCTCAAGGGGGGGCGTCGGACTGAAGCTTTCTTT
CSDLKGGRRTEAFF
>TRBJ2-2|.|TRBD1|17|TRBV5-1
TGCGCCAGCAGCATGTTTACCGGGACAGGGGGAACCGGGGAGCTGTTTTTT
CASSMFTGTGGTGELFF
>TRBJ2-5|.|.|14|TRBV10-3
TGTGCCATCAGTGGGAACACCCCCAAAGAGACCCAGTACTTC
CAISGNTPKETQYF
>TRBJ2-7|.|TRBD2|14|TRBV5-1
TGCGCCAGCAGCTACTTAGCGGGGGGGCCCGAGCAGTACTTC
CASSYLAGGPEQYF
>TRBJ2-6|.|.|16|TRBV18
TGTGCCAGCTCACCAGACAGCCCATCTGGGGCCAACGTCCTGACTTTC
CASSPDSPSGANVLTF
>TRBJ1-2|.|.|13|TRBV6-1
TGTGCCAGCAGTGAATCGATAGCTGATGGCTACACCTTC
CASSESIADGYTF
>TRBJ2-1|.|TRBD2|16|TRBV3-1/TRBV3-2
TGTGCCAGCAGCCCGCTGGGCCTAGCGGGAGGAGTTGGGCAGTTCTTC
CASSPLGLAGGVGQFF
>TRBJ2-7|.|.|16|TRBV7-8
TGTGCCAGCAGCTTAATCTGGCCGGGCAGCTCCTACGAGCAGTACTTC
CASSLIWPGSSYEQYF
>TRBJ1-1|.|.|14|TRBV4-2
TGTGCCAGCAGCCAAATTGACTCAGGCACTGAAGCTTTCTTT
CASSQIDSGTEAFF
>TRBJ2-7|once|.|12|TRBV5-3
TGTGCCAAACGCTGGGGGCTCTACGAGCAGTACTTC
CAKRWGLYEQYF
>TRBJ1-1|.|.|14|TRBV24-1
TGTGCCACCAGTGAGGGGGGGTTCGGCACTGAAGCTTTCTTT
CATSEGGFGTEAFF
>TRBJ1-3|few|.|13|TRBV30
TGTGCCTGGAGTGTGACAGCTGGAAACACCATATATTTT
CAWSVTAGNTIYF
>TRBJ2-2|.|TRBD2|15|TRBV5-1
TGCGCCAGCAGTCGATCTAGCGGGAACACCGGGGAGCTGTTTTTT
CASSRSSGNTGELFF
>TRBJ1-6|.|.|16|TRBV27
TGTGCCAGCAGCTTCCTCGAGCAAATCGCCAATTCACCCCTCCACTTT
CASSFLEQIANSPLHF
>TRBJ1-3|once|TRBD1|17|TRBV14
TGTGCCAGCAGCCAAACGTCGACAGGGTACCCTGGAAACACCATATATTTT
CASSQTSTGYPGNTIYF
>TRBJ1-6|.|TRBD1|14|TRBV6-5
TGTGCCAGCAGTTACAAAGTGACAGGGGTACCCCTCCACTTT
CASSYKVTGVPLHF
>TRBJ2-3|once|TRBD1|14|TRBV5-1
TGCGCCAGCAGCTGGGGGACAGGGGCAGATACGCAGTATTTT
CASSWGTGADTQYF
>TRBJ1-6|once|.|13|TRBV5-5
TGTGCCAGCAGCGCGACCGGTGACTCACCCCTCCACTTT
CASSATGDSPLHF
>TRBJ2-5|.|.|12|TRBV9
TGTGCCAGCAGGGCGGAGAGGGAGACCCAGTACTTC
CASRAERETQYF
>TRBJ1-1|.|.|15|TRBV18
TGTGCCAGCTCAGGCGGGTCCCCAAGGAACACTGAAGCTTTCTTT
CASSGGSPRNTEAFF
>TRBJ1-1|few|.|13|TRBV15
TGTGCCACCAGCCCTGAAGGGCAGGGGGAAGCTTTCTTT
CATSPEGQGEAFF
>TRBJ1-2|.|.|14|TRBV9
TGTGCCAGCAGCGCCAACAGAGGGGTAGAGGGCTACACCTTC
CASSANRGVEGYTF
>TRBJ1-3|once|.|16|TRBV3-1/TRBV3-2
TGTGCCAGCAGCCCCAGGGTCGTTCAGTCTGGAAACACCATATATTTT
CASSPRVVQSGNTIYF
>TRBJ1-3|.|.|12|TRBV30
TGTGCCTGGATTGGGTCGGGAAACACCATATATTTT
CAWIGSGNTIYF
>TRBJ2-5|.|.|15|TRBV7-9
TGTGCCAGCAGCTTAGGGTGGGGGGTCCAAGAGACCCAGTACTTC
CASSLGWGVQETQYF
>TRBJ2-7|.|.|13|TRBV7-2
TGTGCCAGCAGCTTAGGGAAGGCCTACGAGCAGTACTTC
CASSLGKAYEQYF
>TRBJ2-7|once|.|16|TRBV7-2
TGTGCCAGCAGCTTACGCTCGGGACTCGTAAACTACGAGCAGTACTTC
CASSLRSGLVNYEQYF
>TRBJ2-1|.|TRBD1|14|TRBV24-1
TGTGCCACCAGTATGGGACAGGGGGCGCGTGAGCAGTTCTTC
CATSMGQGAREQFF
>TRBJ1-1|.|.|14|TRBV7-9
TGTGCCAGCAGCTTAGCACAGGGTCACACTGAAGCTTTCTTT
CASSLAQGHTEAFF
>TRBJ2-3|.|.|15|TRBV9
TGTGCCAGCAGCGAAATAACTAGGACTCTTGATACGCAGTATTTT
CASSEITRTLDTQYF